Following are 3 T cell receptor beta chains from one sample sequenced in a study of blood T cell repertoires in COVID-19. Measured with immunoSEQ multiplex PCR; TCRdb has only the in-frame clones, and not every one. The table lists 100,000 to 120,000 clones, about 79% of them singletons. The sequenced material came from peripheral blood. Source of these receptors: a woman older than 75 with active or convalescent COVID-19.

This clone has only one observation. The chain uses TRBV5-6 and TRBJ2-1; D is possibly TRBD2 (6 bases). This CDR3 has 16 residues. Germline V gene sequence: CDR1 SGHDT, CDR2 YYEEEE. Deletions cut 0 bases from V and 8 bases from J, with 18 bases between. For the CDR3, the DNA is TGTGCCAGCAGCTTGGAGCGGATTAGCGGAGGCGATGAGCAGTTCTTC. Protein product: CASSLERISGGDEQFF.

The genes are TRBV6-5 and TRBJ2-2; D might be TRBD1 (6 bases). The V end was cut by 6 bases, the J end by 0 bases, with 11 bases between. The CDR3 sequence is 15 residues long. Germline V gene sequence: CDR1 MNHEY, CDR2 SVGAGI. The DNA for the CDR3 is TGTGCCAGCAGGCCGGACAGTACGAACACCGGGGAGCTGTTTTTT. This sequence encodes CASRPDSTNTGELFF.

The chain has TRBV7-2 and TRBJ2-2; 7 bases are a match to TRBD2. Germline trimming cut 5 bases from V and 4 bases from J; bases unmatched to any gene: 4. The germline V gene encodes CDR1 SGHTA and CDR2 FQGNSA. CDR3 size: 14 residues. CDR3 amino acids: CASSRDYGTGELFF. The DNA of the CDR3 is TGTGCCAGCAGCCGGGACTACGGCACCGGGGAGCTGTTTTTT. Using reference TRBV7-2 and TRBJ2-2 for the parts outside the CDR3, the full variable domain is GAGVSQSPSNKVTEKGKDVELRCDPISGHTALYWYRQSLGQGLEFLIYFQGNSAPDKSGLPSDRFSAERTGGSVSTLTIQRTQQEDSAVYLCASSRDYGTGELFFGEGSRLTVL.